This T cell receptor beta chain was sequenced in a study of blood T cell repertoires in COVID-19. Study as a whole: Material from acute and convalescent COVID-19 was sourced from the United States, Italy and Spain. Sources were T cells, B-cell-depleted T cells, or PBMCs; the material itself was cDNA or gDNA.

Original processing methods: Amplifying reference gene primers gave estimates of nucleated cell counts. Clones were sequenced by immunoSEQ multiplex PCR, and TCRdb holds only the in-frame ones, with some missing. That table is the source of V, J and clone size, and D and trimming were worked out from the DNA. Among a few hundred thousand clones, 86% were seen once, and the ten largest hold 1.5% to 2%. The germline V gene encodes CDR1 LGHDT and CDR2 YNNKEL (reference sequence). The V end was cut by 1 base, the J end by 7 bases, with 20 bases between. The CDR3 has 16 amino acids. The sequence derives from a woman aged 45-65 years with acute or convalescent COVID-19. The chain recombines TRBV3-1 (or the pseudogene TRBV3-2) with TRBJ2-7; a weak D match, TRBD1 (5 bases). The sequenced sample was peripheral blood. CDR3 amino acids: CASSQGMQGFLDEQYF. The CDR3 bases are TGTGCCAGCAGCCAAGGCATGCAGGGCTTTCTGGATGAGCAGTACTTC.